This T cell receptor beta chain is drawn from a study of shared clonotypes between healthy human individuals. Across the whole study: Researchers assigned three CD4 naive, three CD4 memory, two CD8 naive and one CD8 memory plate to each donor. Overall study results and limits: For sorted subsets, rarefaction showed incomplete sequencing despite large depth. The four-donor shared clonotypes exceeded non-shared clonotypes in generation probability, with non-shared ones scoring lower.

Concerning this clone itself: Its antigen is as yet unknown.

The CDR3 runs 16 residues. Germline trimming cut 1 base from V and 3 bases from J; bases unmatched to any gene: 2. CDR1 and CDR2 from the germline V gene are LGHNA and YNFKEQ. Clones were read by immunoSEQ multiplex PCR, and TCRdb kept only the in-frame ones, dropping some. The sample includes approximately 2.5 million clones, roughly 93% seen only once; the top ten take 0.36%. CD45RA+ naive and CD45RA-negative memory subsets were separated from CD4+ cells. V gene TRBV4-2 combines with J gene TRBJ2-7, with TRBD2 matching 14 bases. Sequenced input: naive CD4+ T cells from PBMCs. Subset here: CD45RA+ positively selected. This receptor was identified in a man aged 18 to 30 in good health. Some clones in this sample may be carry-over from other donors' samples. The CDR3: CASSQGLAGGLYEQYF. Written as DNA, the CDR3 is TGTGCCAGCAGCCAAGGACTAGCGGGAGGGCTCTACGAGCAGTACTTC.